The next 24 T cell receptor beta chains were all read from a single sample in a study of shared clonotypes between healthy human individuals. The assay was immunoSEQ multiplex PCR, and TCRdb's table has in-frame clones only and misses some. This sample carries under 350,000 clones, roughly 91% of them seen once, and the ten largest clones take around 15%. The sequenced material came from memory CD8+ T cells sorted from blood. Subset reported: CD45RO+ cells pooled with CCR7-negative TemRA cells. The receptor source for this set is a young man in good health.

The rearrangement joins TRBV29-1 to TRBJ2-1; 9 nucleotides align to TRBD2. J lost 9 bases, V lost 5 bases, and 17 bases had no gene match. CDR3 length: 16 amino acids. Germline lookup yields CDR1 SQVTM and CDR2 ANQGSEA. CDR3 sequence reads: CSVPPGLAALGGEQFF. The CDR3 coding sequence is TGCAGCGTTCCCCCGGGACTAGCAGCCCTGGGGGGTGAGCAGTTCTTC.

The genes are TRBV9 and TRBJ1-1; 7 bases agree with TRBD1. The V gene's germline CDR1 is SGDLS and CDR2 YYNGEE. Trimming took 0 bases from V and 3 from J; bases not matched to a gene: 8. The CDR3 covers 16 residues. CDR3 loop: CASSVGGTDIYTEAFF. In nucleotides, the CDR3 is TGTGCCAGCAGCGTAGGGGGGACAGATATTTACACTGAAGCTTTCTTT. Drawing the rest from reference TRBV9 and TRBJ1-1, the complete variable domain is DSGVTQTPKHLITATGQRVTLRCSPRSGDLSVYWYQQSLDQGLQFLIQYYNGEERAKGNILERFSAQQFPDLHSELNLSSLELGDSALYFCASSVGGTDIYTEAFFGQGTRLTVV.

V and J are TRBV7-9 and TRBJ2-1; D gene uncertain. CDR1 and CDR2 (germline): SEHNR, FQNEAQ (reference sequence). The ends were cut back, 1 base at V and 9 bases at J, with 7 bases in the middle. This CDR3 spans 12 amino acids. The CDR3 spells CASSLGVFEQFF. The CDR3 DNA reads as TGTGCCAGCAGCTTAGGGGTATTTGAGCAGTTCTTC.

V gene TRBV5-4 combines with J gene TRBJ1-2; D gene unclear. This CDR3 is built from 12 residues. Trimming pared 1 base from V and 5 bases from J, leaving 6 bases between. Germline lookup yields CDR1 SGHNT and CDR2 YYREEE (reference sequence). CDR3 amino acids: CASSLRDYGYTF. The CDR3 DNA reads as TGTGCCAGCAGCTTGCGGGATTATGGCTACACCTTC. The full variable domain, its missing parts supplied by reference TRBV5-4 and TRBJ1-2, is ETGVTQSPTHLIKTRGQQVTLRCSSQSGHNTVSWYQQALGQGPQFIFQYYREEENGRGNFPPRFSGLQFPNYSSELNVNALELDDSALYLCASSLRDYGYTFGSGTRLTVV.

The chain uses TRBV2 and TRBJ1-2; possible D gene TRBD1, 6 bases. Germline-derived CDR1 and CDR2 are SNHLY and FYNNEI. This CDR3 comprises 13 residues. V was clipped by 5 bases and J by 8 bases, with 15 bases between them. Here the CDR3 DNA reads TGTGCCAGCAGTTCGCAGGGGTTCTACGGCTACACCTTC. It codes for CASSSQGFYGYTF.

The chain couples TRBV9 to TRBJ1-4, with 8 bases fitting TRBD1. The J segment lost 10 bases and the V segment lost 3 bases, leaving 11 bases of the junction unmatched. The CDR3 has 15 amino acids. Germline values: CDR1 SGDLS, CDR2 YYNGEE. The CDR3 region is CASSATTGADGKLFF. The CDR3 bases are TGTGCCAGCAGCGCAACGACAGGGGCGGATGGAAAACTGTTTTTT.

The DNA of the CDR3 is TGTGCCAGCAGCCGAACGACAGGGGGGCACGATGGCTACACCTTC. This translates into CASSRTTGGHDGYTF. This chain joins TRBV7-6 and TRBJ1-2; 9 bases map to TRBD1. Per germline, CDR1 SGHVS and CDR2 FNYEAQ. The length of the CDR3 is 15 residues. V was pared by 5 bases and J by 6 bases, with 10 bases of the junction left unmatched.

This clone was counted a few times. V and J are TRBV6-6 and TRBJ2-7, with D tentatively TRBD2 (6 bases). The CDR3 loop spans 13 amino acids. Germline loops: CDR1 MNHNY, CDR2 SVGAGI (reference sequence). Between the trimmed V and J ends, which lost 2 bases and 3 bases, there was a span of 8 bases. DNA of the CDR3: TGTGCCAGCAGTTACGGGACTGGCTACGAGCAGTACTTC. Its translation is CASSYGTGYEQYF.

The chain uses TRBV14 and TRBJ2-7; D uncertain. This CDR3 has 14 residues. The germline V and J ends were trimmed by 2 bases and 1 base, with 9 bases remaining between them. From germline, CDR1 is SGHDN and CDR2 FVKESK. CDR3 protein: CASSQLDTSYEQYF. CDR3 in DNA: TGTGCCAGCAGCCAACTAGACACGTCCTACGAGCAGTACTTC. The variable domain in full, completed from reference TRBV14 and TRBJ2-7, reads EAGVTQFPSHSVIEKGQTVTLRCDPISGHDNLYWYRRVMGKEIKFLLHFVKESKQDESGMPNNRFLAERTGGTYSTLKVQPAELEDSGVYFCASSQLDTSYEQYFGPGTRLTVT.

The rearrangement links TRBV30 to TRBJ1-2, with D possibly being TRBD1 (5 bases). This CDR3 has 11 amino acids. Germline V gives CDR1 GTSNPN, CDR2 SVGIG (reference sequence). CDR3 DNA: TGTGCTTGGGGGGAGGGCTATGGCTACACCTTC. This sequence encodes CAWGEGYGYTF.

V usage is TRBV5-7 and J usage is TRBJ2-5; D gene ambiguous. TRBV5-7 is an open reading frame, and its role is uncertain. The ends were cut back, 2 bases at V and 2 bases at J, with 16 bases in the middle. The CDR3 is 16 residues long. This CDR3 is CASSLGVSWPQETQYF. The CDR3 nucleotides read TGTGCCAGCAGCTTAGGTGTATCCTGGCCGCAAGAGACCCAGTACTTC.

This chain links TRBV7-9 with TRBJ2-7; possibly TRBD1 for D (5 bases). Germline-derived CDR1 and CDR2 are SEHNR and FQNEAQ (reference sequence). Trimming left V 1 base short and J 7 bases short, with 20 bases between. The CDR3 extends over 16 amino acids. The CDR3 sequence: CASSLVPQGSLWEQYF. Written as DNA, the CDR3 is TGTGCCAGCAGCTTAGTCCCGCAGGGCTCTCTCTGGGAGCAGTACTTC.

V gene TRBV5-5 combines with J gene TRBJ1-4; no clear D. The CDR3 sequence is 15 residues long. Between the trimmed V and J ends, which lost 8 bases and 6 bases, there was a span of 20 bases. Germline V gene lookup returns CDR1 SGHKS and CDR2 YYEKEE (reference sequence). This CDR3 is CASVPSDDADEKLFF. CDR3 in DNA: TGTGCCAGTGTACCCTCGGACGATGCAGATGAAAAACTGTTTTTT.

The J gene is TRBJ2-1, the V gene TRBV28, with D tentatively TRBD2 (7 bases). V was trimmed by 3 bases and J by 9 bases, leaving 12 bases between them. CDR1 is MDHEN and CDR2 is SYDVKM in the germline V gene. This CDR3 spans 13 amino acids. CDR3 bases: TGTGCCAGCAGTTTGCGGGCGGGGGCTGAGCAGTTCTTC. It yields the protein CASSLRAGAEQFF.

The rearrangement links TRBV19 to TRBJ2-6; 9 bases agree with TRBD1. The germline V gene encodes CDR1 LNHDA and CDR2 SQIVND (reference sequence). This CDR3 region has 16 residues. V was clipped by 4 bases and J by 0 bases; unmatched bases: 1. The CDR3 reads CASSKTGGSGANVLTF. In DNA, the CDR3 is TGTGCCAGTAGTAAGACAGGGGGCTCTGGGGCCAACGTCCTGACTTTC. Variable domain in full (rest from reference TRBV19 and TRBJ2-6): DGGITQSPKYLFRKEGQNVTLSCEQNLNHDAMYWYRQDPGQGLRLIYYSQIVNDFQKGDIAEGYSVSREKKESFPLTVTSAQKNPTAFYLCASSKTGGSGANVLTFGAGSRLTVL.

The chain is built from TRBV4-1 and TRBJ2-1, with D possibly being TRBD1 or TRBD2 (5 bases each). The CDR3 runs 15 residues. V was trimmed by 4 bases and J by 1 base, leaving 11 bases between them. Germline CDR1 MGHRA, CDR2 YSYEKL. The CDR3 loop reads CASSRGPRSYNEQFF. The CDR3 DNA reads TGCGCCAGCAGCCGGGGACCGAGATCCTACAATGAGCAGTTCTTC.

The CDR3 spells CASSKEHRTPNNEQFF. CDR3 nucleotide sequence: TGTGCCAGCAGCAAAGAGCACCGTACCCCTAACAATGAGCAGTTCTTC. This chain joins TRBV21-1 and TRBJ2-1; whether TRBD2, the table's D call, matches the DNA was not checked. TRBV21-1 is a documented pseudogene. This CDR3 has 16 residues.

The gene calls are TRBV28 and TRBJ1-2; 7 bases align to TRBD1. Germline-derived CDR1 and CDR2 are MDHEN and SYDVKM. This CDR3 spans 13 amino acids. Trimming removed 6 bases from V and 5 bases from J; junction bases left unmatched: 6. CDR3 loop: CASRVQGPYGYTF. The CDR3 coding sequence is TGTGCCAGCAGGGTACAGGGGCCTTATGGCTACACCTTC.

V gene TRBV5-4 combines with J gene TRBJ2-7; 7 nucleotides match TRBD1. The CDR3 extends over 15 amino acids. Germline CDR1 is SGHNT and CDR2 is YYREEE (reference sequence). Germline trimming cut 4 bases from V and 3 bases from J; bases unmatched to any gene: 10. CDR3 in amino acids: CASSLDRSPLYEQYF. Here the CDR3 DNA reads TGTGCCAGCAGCCTGGACAGGTCCCCCCTCTACGAGCAGTACTTC.

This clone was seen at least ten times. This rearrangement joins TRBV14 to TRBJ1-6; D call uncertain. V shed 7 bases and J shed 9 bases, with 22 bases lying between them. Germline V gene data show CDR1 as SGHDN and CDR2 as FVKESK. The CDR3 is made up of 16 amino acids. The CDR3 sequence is CASIPGAGRLPSPLHF. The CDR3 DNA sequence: TGTGCCAGCATTCCAGGAGCGGGAAGGTTACCTTCACCCCTCCACTTT.

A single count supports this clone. CDR3: CASSLEAGRLYEQYF. The CDR3 DNA sequence: TGTGCCAGCAGCTTAGAAGCGGGCAGACTCTACGAGCAGTACTTC. The J gene is TRBJ2-7, the V gene TRBV7-6; D perhaps matches TRBD2 (6 bases). CDR1 SGHVS and CDR2 FNYEAQ come from the germline V gene. The CDR3 covers 15 residues. Trimming removed 1 base at V and 3 bases at J, with 13 bases between.

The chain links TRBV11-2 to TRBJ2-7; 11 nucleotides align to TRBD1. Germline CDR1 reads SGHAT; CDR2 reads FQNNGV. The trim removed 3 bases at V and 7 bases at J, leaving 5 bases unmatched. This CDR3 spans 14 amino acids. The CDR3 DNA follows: TGTGCCAGCAGCTTCGGGACAGGGGGATGGGAGCAGTACTTC. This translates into CASSFGTGGWEQYF.

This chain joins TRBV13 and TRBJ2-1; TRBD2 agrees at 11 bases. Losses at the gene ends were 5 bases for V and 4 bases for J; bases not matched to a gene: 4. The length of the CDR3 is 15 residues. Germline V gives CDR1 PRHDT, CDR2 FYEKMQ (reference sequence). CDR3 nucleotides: TGTGCCAGCAGCCACGGGACTAGCGGTTACAATGAGCAGTTCTTC. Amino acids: CASSHGTSGYNEQFF.

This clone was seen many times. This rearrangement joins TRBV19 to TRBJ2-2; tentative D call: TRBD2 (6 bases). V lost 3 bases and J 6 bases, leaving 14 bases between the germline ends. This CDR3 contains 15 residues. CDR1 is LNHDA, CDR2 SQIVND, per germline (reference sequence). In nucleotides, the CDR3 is TGTGCCAGTAGTATTATGGGATCGGGGGCCGGGGAGCTGTTTTTT. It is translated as CASSIMGSGAGELFF.